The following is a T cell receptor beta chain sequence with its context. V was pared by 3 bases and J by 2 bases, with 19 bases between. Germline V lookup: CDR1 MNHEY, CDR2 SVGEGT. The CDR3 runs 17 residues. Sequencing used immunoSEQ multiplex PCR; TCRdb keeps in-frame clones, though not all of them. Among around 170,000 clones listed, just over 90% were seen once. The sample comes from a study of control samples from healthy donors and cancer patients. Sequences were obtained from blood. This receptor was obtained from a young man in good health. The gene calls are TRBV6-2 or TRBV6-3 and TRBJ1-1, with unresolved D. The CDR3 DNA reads TGTGCCAGCAGTTATAAGTGGGTTGTCACGGCAAACACTGAAGCTTTCTTT. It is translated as CASSYKWVVTANTEAFF.